These 13 T cell receptor beta chains came from one sample sequenced in a study of shared clonotypes between healthy human individuals. Repertoires were generated with immunoSEQ multiplex PCR, while TCRdb's copy carries only in-frame clones and drops some. There are some 500,000 clones in the sample; 70% to 85% occur only once, and about 12% lies in the top ten. The sequencing sample was made of PBMCs. The receptors were sampled from a woman between 35 and 50 years old in good health. Some clones in this sample may be carry-over from other donors' samples.

V and J are TRBV27 and TRBJ2-2; maybe TRBD2 (6 bases). From germline, CDR1 is MNHEY and CDR2 SMNVEV (reference sequence). The V gene lost 8 bases and the J gene lost 2 bases, with 9 bases spanning the gap. The CDR3 covers 13 residues. The CDR3 sequence is CASGGTNTGELFF. The DNA of the CDR3 is TGTGCCAGCGGGGGGACTAACACCGGGGAGCTGTTTTTT.

The V call is TRBV28, the J call TRBJ1-2; D is unclear. The CDR3 length is 13 residues. The V and J ends lost 6 bases and 0 bases respectively, with 8 bases between them. CDR1 MDHEN and CDR2 SYDVKM come from the germline V gene. In DNA, the CDR3 is TGTGCCAGCAGCGAAAGGGCTAACTATGGCTACACCTTC. Translated, it gives CASSERANYGYTF.

On this clone itself: Since a far larger clone is one base different, this is likely a read error. The J gene is TRBJ2-4, the V gene TRBV5-1; perhaps TRBD2 as D (5 bases). V dropped 4 bases and J dropped 6 bases, with 17 bases sitting between them. Per germline, CDR1 SGHRS and CDR2 YFSETQ. CDR3 length: 15 residues. CDR3 sequence (DNA): TGCGCCAGCAGCATAGAGGGCCAACCCGGAAACATTCAGTACTTC. Amino acid sequence: CASSIEGQPGNIQYF.

With respect to this clone: A far larger clone is just one base off, so this is likely a read error. This chain connects TRBV25-1 to TRBJ2-7; D is unresolved. CDR3 size: 15 residues. Germline CDR1 MGHDK, CDR2 SYGVNS. V was trimmed by 4 bases and J by 0 bases, leaving 13 bases between them. CDR3 DNA: TGTGCCAGCAGTGGCCCCCTGGAGAGCTCCTACGAGCAGTACTTC. Protein: CASSGPLESSYEQYF.

In its sample, this clone was seen once. The V and J genes are TRBV7-8 and TRBJ1-2; D gene unclear. In germline, CDR1 is SGHVS, CDR2 FQNEAQ. The CDR3 spans 16 residues. V dropped 0 bases and J dropped 4 bases, with 15 bases sitting between them. The CDR3 DNA is TGTGCCAGCAGCTTAGCAAGTTCCGGCAGTGCCTATGGCTACACCTTC. Its translation is CASSLASSGSAYGYTF.

This clone was seen a single time. V usage is TRBV10-3 and J usage is TRBJ2-7, with 9 bases fitting TRBD1. Germline values: CDR1 ENHRY, CDR2 SYGVKD. The CDR3 covers 14 residues. The ends lost 6 bases at V and 3 bases at J; junction bases unmatched: 6. For the CDR3, the DNA is TGTGCCATCAGCGGACAGGGGAGGTACTACGAGCAGTACTTC. Translating it yields CAISGQGRYYEQYF.

To note about this clone: The junction and the germline gene differ at one end; a read error may be behind it. Additional DNA sequences in this sample encode the identical CDR3. This chain's CDR3 is CASSYSMTSGLEQYF. The CDR3 DNA follows: TGTGCCAGCAGCTACTCGATGACTAGCGGCCTCGAGCAGTACTTC. V is TRBV6-5 and J is TRBJ2-7, with 9 bases matching TRBD2. The CDR3 totals 15 residues. Germline assignment: CDR1 MNHEY and CDR2 SVGAGI.

The CDR3 DNA sequence: TGTGCCAGCAGTGAGAACATGAACACTGAAGCTTTCTTT. Translated, it gives CASSENMNTEAFF. This chain connects TRBV6-4 to TRBJ1-1; no firm D call. V lost 3 bases and J 0 bases, leaving 5 bases between the germline ends. The germline CDR1 and CDR2 sequences are MRHNA and SNTAGT. This CDR3 has 13 amino acids.

The chain is built from TRBV5-4 and TRBJ2-7, with unresolved D. CDR3 size: 13 residues. The V end was cut by 0 bases, the J end by 2 bases, with 6 bases between. Germline values: CDR1 SGHNT, CDR2 YYREEE (reference sequence). The DNA of the CDR3 is TGTGCCAGCAGCTTGGTCCCGGCCTACGAGCAGTACTTC. The encoded protein is CASSLVPAYEQYF.

This clone has only a few counts. The chain has TRBV10-3 and TRBJ2-7; 10 positions match TRBD1. This CDR3 has 14 residues. Germline CDR1 and CDR2: ENHRY and SYGVKD. V was pared by 7 bases and J by 4 bases, with 7 bases of the junction left unmatched. Here the CDR3 DNA reads TGTGCCATCAAAGGGGGACAGGGGTTGTACGAGCAGTACTTC. This gives the protein CAIKGGQGLYEQYF.

The V gene is TRBV18, the J gene TRBJ2-6; a weak D match, TRBD1 (6 bases). The V gene's germline CDR1 is KGHSH and CDR2 LQKENI. The CDR3 loop spans 18 amino acids. Deletions cut 3 bases from V and 0 bases from J, with 15 bases between. The CDR3 nucleotides read TGTGCCAGCTCACCTACGGTAGGACAGAGCTCTGGGGCCAACGTCCTGACTTTC. Translation gives CASSPTVGQSSGANVLTF.

The V and J genes are TRBV6-5 and TRBJ1-4; D unresolved. The CDR3 is made up of 16 amino acids. CDR1 and CDR2 (germline): MNHEY, SVGAGI. Between the trimmed V and J ends, which lost 1 base and 5 bases, there was a span of 14 bases. The CDR3 nucleotides are TGTGCCAGCAGTTACTACACCGCGAGCCACAATGAAAAACTGTTTTTT. Its translation is CASSYYTASHNEKLFF.

V usage is TRBV7-6 and J usage is TRBJ2-2; 8 nucleotides match TRBD2. CDR1 and CDR2 (germline): SGHVS, FNYEAQ. V trimming: 7 bases; J trimming: 0 bases; junction bases outside the gene matches: 4. The CDR3 is 15 amino acids. CDR3 sequence (DNA): TGTGCCAGCAAGAGCGGGAGTGCGAACACCGGGGAGCTGTTTTTT. Amino acids: CASKSGSANTGELFF.